This record looks at one TCR beta chain sequence and its context. V lost 1 base, J lost 5 bases, and 10 bases lay in between. The CDR3 is 14 amino acids. Germline CDR1 reads PRHDT; CDR2 reads FYEKMQ (reference sequence). The primer mix had 60 Vbeta and 13 Jbeta primers. Measured with immunoSEQ multiplex PCR; TCRdb has only the in-frame clones, and not every one. The sample includes around 150,000 clones, around four fifths seen only once; the top ten take 2.5%. This sample stems from a study of cytomegalovirus exposure and HLA in healthy donors. Whole-study context: Most genotyped donors, 65% to 90% of 300 to 400, had Caucasian-associated genetic ancestry.

The sequence was obtained from a boy between 2 and 10 years old in good health and CMV-seronegative. The chain has TRBV13 and TRBJ2-3; D unresolved. Sequencing was done on a sample of PBMCs. The CDR3 is CASSLDYPEDTQYF. The CDR3 nucleotides read TGTGCCAGCAGCTTAGACTACCCGGAAGATACGCAGTATTTT.